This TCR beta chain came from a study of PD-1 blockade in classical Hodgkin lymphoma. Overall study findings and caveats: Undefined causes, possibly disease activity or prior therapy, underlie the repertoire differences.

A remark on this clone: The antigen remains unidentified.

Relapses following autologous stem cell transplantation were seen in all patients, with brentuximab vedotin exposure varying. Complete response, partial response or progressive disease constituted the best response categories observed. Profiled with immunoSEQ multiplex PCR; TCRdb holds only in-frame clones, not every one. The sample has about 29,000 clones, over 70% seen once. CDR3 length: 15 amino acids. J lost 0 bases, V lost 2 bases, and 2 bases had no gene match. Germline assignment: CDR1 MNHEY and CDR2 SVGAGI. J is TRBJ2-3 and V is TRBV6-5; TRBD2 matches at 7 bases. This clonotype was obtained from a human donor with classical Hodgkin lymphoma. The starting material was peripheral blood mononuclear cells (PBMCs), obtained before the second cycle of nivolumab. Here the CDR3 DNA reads TGTGCCAGCAGTTACGCGGGGGTTAGCACAGATACGCAGTATTTT. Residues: CASSYAGVSTDTQYF.